This T cell receptor beta chain is drawn from a study of response to subunit inactivated influenza vaccine. On this clonotype itself: Its antigen is unknown.

Whole-study findings and limits: It was the authors' suggestion that each seasonal influenza vaccination recruits few new T cells.

This CDR3 contains 17 residues. V gave up 2 bases and J gave up 5 bases, with 18 bases separating them. CDR1 is MNHEY and CDR2 is SVGAGI in the germline V gene. MiXCR, applied by TCRdb to the RT-PCR reads, yields one record per CDR3 protein. Found here are about 800,000 distinct CDR3 sequences, around 20% of them singletons; the top ten hold roughly 10%. The source material was PBMCs from blood, sampled around 5 days after vaccination. This chain uses TRBV6-5 with TRBJ2-2, with D possibly being TRBD2 (5 bases). The TCR sequence derives from a man between 45 and 60 years old who received an inactivated influenza vaccine. The CDR3 loop is CASSYHPGEPHTGELFF. CDR3 DNA sequence: TGTGCCAGCAGTTACCACCCCGGGGAACCTCATACCGGGGAGCTGTTTTTT.